The 19 T cell receptor beta chains below come from one sample, sequenced in a study of blood T cell repertoires in COVID-19. The assay was immunoSEQ multiplex PCR, and TCRdb's table has in-frame clones only and misses some. The sample shows 95,000 to 130,000 clones, about nine tenths of them seen only once. Sequencing was performed on peripheral blood. All receptors derive from a human donor with active COVID-19. The donor label of this sample is uncertain.

This clone has just one count. The V call is TRBV5-1, the J call TRBJ2-2; 7 nucleotides agree with TRBD1. The V segment lost 0 bases and the J segment 2 bases; nucleotides outside the gene matches: 4. CDR1 and CDR2 (germline): SGHRS, YFSETQ. The CDR3 runs 16 residues. CDR3 sequence reads: CASSLAGGGNTGELFF. DNA for the CDR3: TGCGCCAGCAGCTTGGCAGGGGGTGGAAACACCGGGGAGCTGTTTTTT. The complete variable domain, with remaining parts taken from reference TRBV5-1 and TRBJ2-2, reads KAGVTQTPRYLIKTRGQQVTLSCSPISGHRSVSWYQQTPGQGLQFLFEYFSETQRNKGNFPGRFSGRQFSNSRSEMNVSTLELGDSALYLCASSLAGGGNTGELFFGEGSRLTVL.

The chain is built from TRBV6-6 and TRBJ2-1; 12 bases map to TRBD1. There are 20 residues in the CDR3. Losses at the gene ends were 5 bases for V and 0 bases for J; bases not matched to a gene: 14. Germline V CDR1 and CDR2: MNHNY, SVGAGI (reference sequence). For the CDR3, the DNA is TGTGCCAGCAGTCCCCGGGGGACAGGGGGCCCCTGGGCCTCCTACAATGAGCAGTTCTTC. This encodes CASSPRGTGGPWASYNEQFF.

Turning to this clone: This same CDR3 is encoded by further DNA sequences in the sample. The chain carries TRBV6-2 or TRBV6-3 and TRBJ2-7, with TRBD1 as a possible D gene (5 bases). Germline V gives CDR1 MNHEY, CDR2 SVGEGT. V lost 0 bases to trimming and J lost 6 bases, with 12 bases between them. The CDR3 spans 14 residues. CDR3 loop: CASSYSRGSGEQYF. Written as DNA, the CDR3 is TGTGCCAGCAGTTACTCTAGGGGTTCCGGCGAGCAGTACTTC.

This chain joins TRBV28 and TRBJ1-1; a weak D match, TRBD1 (5 bases). The germline V gene has CDR1 MDHEN and CDR2 SYDVKM. This CDR3 has 12 residues. The ends were cut back, 6 bases at V and 5 bases at J, with 10 bases in the middle. For the CDR3, the DNA is TGTGCCAGCAGGTCAGGGTGGACTGAAGCTTTCTTT. Translation: CASRSGWTEAFF.

The chain carries TRBV19 and TRBJ2-7; 8 nucleotides match TRBD1. J was trimmed by 3 bases and V by 6 bases; bases with no gene match: 7. Per the germline V gene, CDR1 is LNHDA and CDR2 is SQIVND (reference sequence). This CDR3 comprises 14 residues. In DNA form, the CDR3 reads TGTGCCAGTAGCCCTCAGGGGGCCGTCTACGAGCAGTACTTC. Translation gives CASSPQGAVYEQYF.

This clone was found a few times. The V gene is TRBV4-3, the J gene TRBJ2-5, with 7 bases that match TRBD1. There are 15 residues in the CDR3. After removal of 6 bases from V and 5 bases from J, the junction contained 12 bases not matched to a gene. Germline V lookup: CDR1 LGHNA, CDR2 YSLEER. Written as DNA, the CDR3 is TGCGCCAGCAGTTTACTGACAGGGCTAGGGGAGACCCAGTACTTC. This sequence encodes CASSLLTGLGETQYF.

J is TRBJ2-5 and V is TRBV7-8; 8 bases are a match to TRBD1. The V segment lost 5 bases and the J segment 13 bases; nucleotides outside the gene matches: 24. Per the germline V gene, CDR1 is SGHVS and CDR2 is FQNEAQ. The CDR3 sequence is 17 residues long. This chain's CDR3 is CASSAVPRTGRLRNLYF. As DNA, the CDR3 is TGTGCCAGCAGCGCAGTGCCGCGGACAGGGCGGCTAAGGAATCTGTACTTC. Full variable domain (rest looked up from reference TRBV7-8 and TRBJ2-5): GAGVSQSPRYKVAKRGQDVALRCDPISGHVSLFWYQQALGQGPEFLTYFQNEAQLDKSGLPSDRFFAERPEGSVSTLKIQRTQQEDSAVYLCASSAVPRTGRLRNLYFGPGTRLLVL.

The rearrangement uses TRBV5-4 and TRBJ2-2, with D uncertain. The germline V gene has CDR1 SGHNT and CDR2 YYREEE (reference sequence). The CDR3 is 14 amino acids. V was pared by 0 bases and J by 1 base, with 4 bases between. The CDR3 is CASSLDGNTGELFF. CDR3 bases: TGTGCCAGCAGCTTGGACGGGAACACCGGGGAGCTGTTTTTT.

This clone was recorded only once. This rearrangement joins TRBV15 to TRBJ1-5; possible D gene TRBD1, 5 bases. The CDR3 covers 19 residues. V lost 5 bases and J lost 0, with 23 bases in between. The germline gives CDR1 LNHNV, CDR2 YYDKDF (reference sequence). CDR3 coding DNA: TGTGCCACCAGCCCAAGGTCGACAGCTCCTTATTATAGCAATCAGCCCCAGCATTTT. It specifies CATSPRSTAPYYSNQPQHF. The full variable domain, completed using reference TRBV15 and TRBJ1-5, is DAMVIQNPRYQVTQFGKPVTLSCSQTLNHNVMYWYQQKSSQAPKLLFHYYDKDFNNEADTPDNFQSRRPNTSFCFLDIRSPGLGDTAMYLCATSPRSTAPYYSNQPQHFGDGTRLSIL.

The chain links TRBV9 to TRBJ1-4; possible D gene TRBD1, 5 bases. Between the trimmed V and J ends, which lost 4 bases and 8 bases, there was a span of 18 bases. Per the germline V gene, CDR1 is SGDLS and CDR2 is YYNGEE. The CDR3 totals 15 residues. The CDR3 nucleotides read TGTGCCAGCAGCTCCCGACCGGGGACTAGAGAAAAACTGTTTTTT. It codes for CASSSRPGTREKLFF.

The chain links TRBV9 to TRBJ2-2; D gene uncertain. The CDR3 is 13 amino acids. Per germline, CDR1 SGDLS and CDR2 YYNGEE. Trimming stripped 0 bases from V and 4 bases from J, with 4 bases between. The CDR3 sequence: CASSVDGTGELFF. The CDR3 DNA reads as TGTGCCAGCAGCGTAGACGGCACCGGGGAGCTGTTTTTT. The variable domain in full, with the rest retrieved from reference TRBV9 and TRBJ2-2, is DSGVTQTPKHLITATGQRVTLRCSPRSGDLSVYWYQQSLDQGLQFLIQYYNGEERAKGNILERFSAQQFPDLHSELNLSSLELGDSALYFCASSVDGTGELFFGEGSRLTVL.

This chain uses TRBV4-3 with TRBJ2-7; the match to TRBD1 covers 8 bases. Germline trimming cut 4 bases from V and 7 bases from J; bases unmatched to any gene: 12. The CDR3 has 15 amino acids. Germline-derived CDR1 and CDR2 are LGHNA and YSLEER. CDR3 DNA: TGCGCCAGCAGCCTCGACAGGGGTCCCACGTCGGAGCAGTACTTC. Protein: CASSLDRGPTSEQYF.

The chain employs TRBV7-3 and TRBJ2-7; TRBD1 matches at 9 bases. Germline CDR1 SGHTA, CDR2 FQGTGA. The length of the CDR3 is 12 residues. V was pared by 4 bases and J by 6 bases, with 1 base of the junction left unmatched. The CDR3 DNA reads as TGTGCCAGCAGCTCGGGACAGGGCGAGCAGTACTTC. Its protein is CASSSGQGEQYF.

The chain joins TRBV28 to TRBJ1-1; TRBD1 agrees at 11 bases. This CDR3 spans 16 amino acids. V lost 5 bases and J lost 1; bases outside the gene matches: 6. The V gene's germline CDR1 is MDHEN and CDR2 SYDVKM. The CDR3 nucleotides are TGTGCCAGCAGTCTGGGACAGGGGGTAGGGAACACTGAAGCTTTCTTT. Protein product: CASSLGQGVGNTEAFF.

This sequence joins TRBV6-5 and TRBJ2-3, with 8 bases lining up with TRBD1. The CDR3 contains 14 residues. V lost 6 bases to trimming and J lost 5 bases; unmatched junction nucleotides: 7. The germline CDR1 and CDR2 sequences are MNHEY and SVGAGI. The CDR3 loop reads CASSIQGARDTQYF. The CDR3 region has the DNA TGTGCCAGCAGCATCCAGGGGGCTAGAGATACGCAGTATTTT.

Comment on this clone: A junction end diverges from the germline sequence, so it may reflect a read error. The chain combines TRBV7-7 with TRBJ2-2; 7 nucleotides agree with TRBD1. CDR3 size: 14 residues. Germline V gene lookup returns CDR1 SSHAT and CDR2 FNYEAQ (reference sequence). The CDR3 loop reads CASSLKQGTGELFF. DNA for the CDR3: TGTGCTAGCAGCTTAAAACAGGGGACCGGGGAGCTGTTTTTT.

V gene TRBV27 combines with J gene TRBJ1-1; D ambiguous. V lost 9 bases and J lost 6, with 11 bases in between. This CDR3 spans 11 amino acids. In germline, CDR1 is MNHEY, CDR2 SMNVEV (reference sequence). The CDR3 DNA reads as TGTGCCAGTGGCCCCTTGGCTGAAGCTTTCTTT. Protein sequence: CASGPLAEAFF.

Here the CDR3 reads CASSPTGRYTEAFF. CDR3 in DNA: TGCGCCAGCAGCCCGACAGGGAGGTACACTGAAGCTTTCTTT. The rearrangement uses TRBV5-1 and TRBJ1-1, with TRBD1 identical over 7 bases. With 4 bases clipped from V and 3 bases from J, the junction kept 6 bases outside the gene matches. Looked up from germline, CDR1 is SGHRS and CDR2 is YFSETQ. CDR3 length: 14 amino acids.

The chain couples TRBV6-2 or TRBV6-3 to TRBJ2-1; 11 bases line up with TRBD2. V was clipped by 5 bases and J by 7 bases; unmatched bases: 10. Per germline, CDR1 MNHEY and CDR2 SVGEGT. CDR3 length: 16 amino acids. DNA of the CDR3: TGTGCCAGCAGTGTTAGCGGGGGGGCCTCGATGAATGAGCAGTTCTTC. Its translation is CASSVSGGASMNEQFF.